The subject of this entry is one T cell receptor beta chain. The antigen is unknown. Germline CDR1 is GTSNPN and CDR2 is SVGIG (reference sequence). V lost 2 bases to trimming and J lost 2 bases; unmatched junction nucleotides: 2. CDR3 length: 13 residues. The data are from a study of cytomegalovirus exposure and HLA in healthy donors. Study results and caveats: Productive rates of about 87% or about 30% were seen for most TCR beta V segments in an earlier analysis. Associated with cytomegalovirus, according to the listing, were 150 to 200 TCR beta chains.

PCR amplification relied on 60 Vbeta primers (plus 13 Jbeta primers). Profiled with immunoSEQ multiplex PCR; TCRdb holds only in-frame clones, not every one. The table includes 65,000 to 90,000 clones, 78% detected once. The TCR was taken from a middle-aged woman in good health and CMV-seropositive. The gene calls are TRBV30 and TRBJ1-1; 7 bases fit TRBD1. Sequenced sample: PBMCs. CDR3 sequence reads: CAWSTGENTEAFF. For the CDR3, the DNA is TGTGCCTGGAGTACAGGGGAAAACACTGAAGCTTTCTTT.